This T cell receptor (beta chain) comes out of a study of T-cell reconstitution after alpha-beta-depleted transplantation in children. Notes on the study in general: At one year after transplant, newly produced T cells mostly accounted for T-cell counts and diversity. Reported findings indicate that, about two months after transplant, alpha-beta T cells came from several hundred expanded clones, which were derived from non-depleted graft cells. The origin of high day-60 TCRbeta diversity in some patients lay in surviving recipient T cells and thymic progenitors.

Preparation of the TCRbeta library was carried out with unique molecular identifiers. From the PCR reads, TCRdb called clonotypes with MiXCR, one entry per CDR3 protein. Of about a million distinct CDR3 sequences listed, roughly 29% were seen once; the top ten hold about 28%. This clonotype was counted ten times or more. Antigen: not known. Germline assignment: CDR1 SGHTA and CDR2 FQGNSA. The CDR3 extends over 12 amino acids. The V and J ends lost 0 bases and 3 bases respectively, with 3 bases between them. The V and J genes are TRBV7-2 and TRBJ2-7; no firm D call. Sequences were derived from PBMCs, mostly from graft donor cells, sampled 360 days after TCRalphabeta/CD19-depleted stem cell transplant. The clonotype originates from a boy younger than two who had a stem cell transplant for SCID, so the T cells may come from the graft donor. This CDR3 is CASSLAVYEQYF. As DNA, the CDR3 is TGTGCCAGCAGCTTAGCAGTCTACGAGCAGTACTTC.